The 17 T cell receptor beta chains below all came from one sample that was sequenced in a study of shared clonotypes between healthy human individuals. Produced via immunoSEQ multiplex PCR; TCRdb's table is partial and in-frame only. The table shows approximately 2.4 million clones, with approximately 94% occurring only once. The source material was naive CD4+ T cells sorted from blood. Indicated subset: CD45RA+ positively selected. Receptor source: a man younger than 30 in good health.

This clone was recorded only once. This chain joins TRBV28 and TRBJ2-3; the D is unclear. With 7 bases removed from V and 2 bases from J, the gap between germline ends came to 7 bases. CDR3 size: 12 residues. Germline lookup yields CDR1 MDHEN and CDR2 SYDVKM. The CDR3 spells CASTRSTDTQYF. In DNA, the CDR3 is TGTGCCAGCACCCGGTCCACAGATACGCAGTATTTT.

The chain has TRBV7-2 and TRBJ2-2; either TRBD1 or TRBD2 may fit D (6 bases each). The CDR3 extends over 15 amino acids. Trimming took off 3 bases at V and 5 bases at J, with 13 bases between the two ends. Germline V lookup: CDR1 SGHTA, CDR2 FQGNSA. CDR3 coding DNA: TGTGCCAGCAGCTTGGGGGGCTCGCGAACCGGGGAGCTGTTTTTT. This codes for CASSLGGSRTGELFF.

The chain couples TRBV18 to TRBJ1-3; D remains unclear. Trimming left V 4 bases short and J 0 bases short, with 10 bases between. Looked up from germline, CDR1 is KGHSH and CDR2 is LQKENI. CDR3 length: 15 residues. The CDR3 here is CASSQVQDSGNTIYF. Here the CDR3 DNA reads TGTGCCAGCTCACAGGTACAAGACTCTGGAAACACCATATATTTT. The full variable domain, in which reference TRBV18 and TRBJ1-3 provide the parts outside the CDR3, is NAGVMQNPRHLVRRRGQEARLRCSPMKGHSHVYWYRQLPEEGLKFMVYLQKENIIDESGMPKERFSAEFPKEGPSILRIQQVVRGDSAAYFCASSQVQDSGNTIYFGEGSWLTVV.

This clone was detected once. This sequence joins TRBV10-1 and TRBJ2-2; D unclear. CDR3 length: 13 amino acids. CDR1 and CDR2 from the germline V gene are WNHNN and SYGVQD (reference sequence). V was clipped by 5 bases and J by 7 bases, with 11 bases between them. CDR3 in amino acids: CASSSRRLGELFF. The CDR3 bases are TGCGCCAGCAGTTCTAGACGACTCGGGGAGCTGTTTTTT.

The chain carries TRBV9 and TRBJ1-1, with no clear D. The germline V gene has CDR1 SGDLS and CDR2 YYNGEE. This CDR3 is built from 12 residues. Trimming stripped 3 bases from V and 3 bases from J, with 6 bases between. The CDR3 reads CASSGRDTEAFF. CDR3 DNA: TGTGCCAGCAGCGGGCGGGACACTGAAGCTTTCTTT.

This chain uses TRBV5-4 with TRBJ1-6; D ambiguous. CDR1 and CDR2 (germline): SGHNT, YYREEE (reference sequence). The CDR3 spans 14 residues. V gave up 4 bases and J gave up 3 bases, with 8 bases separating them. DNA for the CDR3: TGTGCCAGCAGCCCCTCGGGCTATAATTCACCCCTCCACTTT. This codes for CASSPSGYNSPLHF.

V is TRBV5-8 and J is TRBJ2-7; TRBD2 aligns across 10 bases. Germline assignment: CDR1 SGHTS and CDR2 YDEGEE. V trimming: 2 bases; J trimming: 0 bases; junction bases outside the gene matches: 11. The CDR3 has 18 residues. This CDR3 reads CASSFLGSGRSSSYEQYF. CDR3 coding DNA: TGTGCCAGCAGCTTTCTTGGTAGCGGGAGGTCGAGCTCCTACGAGCAGTACTTC.

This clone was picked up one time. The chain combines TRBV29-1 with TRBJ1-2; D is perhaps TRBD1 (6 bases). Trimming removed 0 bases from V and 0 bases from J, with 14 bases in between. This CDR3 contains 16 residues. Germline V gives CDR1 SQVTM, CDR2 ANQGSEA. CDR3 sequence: CSVEDLGQGTNYGYTF. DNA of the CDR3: TGCAGCGTTGAAGATCTAGGGCAGGGGACTAACTATGGCTACACCTTC.

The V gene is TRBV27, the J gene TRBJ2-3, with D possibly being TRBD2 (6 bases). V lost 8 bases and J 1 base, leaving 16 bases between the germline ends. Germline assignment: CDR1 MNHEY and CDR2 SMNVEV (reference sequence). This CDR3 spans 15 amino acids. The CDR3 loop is CASYGRGTGTDTQYF. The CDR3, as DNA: TGTGCCAGCTACGGGCGCGGGACGGGCACAGATACGCAGTATTTT.

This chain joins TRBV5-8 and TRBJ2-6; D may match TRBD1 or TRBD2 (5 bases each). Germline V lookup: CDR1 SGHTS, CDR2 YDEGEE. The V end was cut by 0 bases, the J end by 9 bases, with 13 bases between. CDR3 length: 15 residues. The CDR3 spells CASSLEGTGINVLTF. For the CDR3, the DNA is TGTGCCAGCAGCTTGGAAGGGACCGGGATCAACGTCCTGACTTTC.

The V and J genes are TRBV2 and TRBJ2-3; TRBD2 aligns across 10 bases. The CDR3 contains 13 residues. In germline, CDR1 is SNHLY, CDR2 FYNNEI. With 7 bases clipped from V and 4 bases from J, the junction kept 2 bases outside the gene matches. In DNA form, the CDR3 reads TGTGCCAGCACCGGACTAGCGGCAGATACGCAGTATTTT. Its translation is CASTGLAADTQYF.

The CDR3, as DNA: TGTGCCAGTAGTTTCGGGACCGGGCGCCGAGAGACCCAGTACTTC. Protein sequence: CASSFGTGRRETQYF. This chain connects TRBV19 to TRBJ2-5; D tentatively fits TRBD1 or TRBD2 (5 bases each). CDR3 length equals 15 residues. Germline-derived CDR1 and CDR2 are LNHDA and SQIVND (reference sequence). Trimming removed 5 bases from V and 4 bases from J, with 17 bases in between.

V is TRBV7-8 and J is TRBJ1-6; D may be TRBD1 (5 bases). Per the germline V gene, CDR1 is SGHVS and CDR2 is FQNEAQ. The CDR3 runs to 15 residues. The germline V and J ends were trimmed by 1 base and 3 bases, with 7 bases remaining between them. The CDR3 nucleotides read TGTGCCAGCAGCTTAGGCGACAGCTATAATTCACCCCTCCACTTT. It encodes CASSLGDSYNSPLHF.

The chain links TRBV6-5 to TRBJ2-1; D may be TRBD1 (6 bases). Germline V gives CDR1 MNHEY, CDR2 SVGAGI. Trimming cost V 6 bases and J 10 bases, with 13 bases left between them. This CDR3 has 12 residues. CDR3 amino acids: CASRNKQGEQFF. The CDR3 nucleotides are TGTGCCAGCAGGAATAAACAGGGAGAGCAGTTCTTC.

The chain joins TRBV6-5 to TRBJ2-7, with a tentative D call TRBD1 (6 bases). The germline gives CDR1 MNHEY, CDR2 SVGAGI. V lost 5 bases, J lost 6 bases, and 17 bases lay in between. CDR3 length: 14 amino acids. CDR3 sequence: CASSAGTQLREQYF. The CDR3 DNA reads TGTGCCAGCAGTGCCGGGACACAGCTCCGCGAGCAGTACTTC.

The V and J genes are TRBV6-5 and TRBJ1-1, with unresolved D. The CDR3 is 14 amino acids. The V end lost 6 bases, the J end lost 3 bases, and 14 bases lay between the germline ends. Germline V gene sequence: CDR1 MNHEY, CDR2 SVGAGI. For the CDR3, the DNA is TGTGCCAGCAGACCCGGGGAGGCGTACACTGAAGCTTTCTTT. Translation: CASRPGEAYTEAFF.

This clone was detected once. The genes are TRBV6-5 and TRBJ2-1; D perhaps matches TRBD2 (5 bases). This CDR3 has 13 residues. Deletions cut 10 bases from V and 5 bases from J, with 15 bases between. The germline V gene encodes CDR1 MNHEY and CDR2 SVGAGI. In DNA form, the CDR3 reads TGTGCCATAACTAGATCCCATGACAATGAGCAGTTCTTC. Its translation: CAITRSHDNEQFF.